The subject of this entry is one T cell receptor beta chain. The antigen it binds to is not known. Per-base qualities were not stored, and no clone one base away is much larger. The cohort consisted of 650 to 850 healthy bone marrow donors. At the time of sampling, every cohort member was nominally healthy, though immune exposures that went unrecorded were likely present. The donor tested CMV seronegative, placing the donor among the 352 seronegative members of the cohort. Each donor provided a peripheral blood sample, and peripheral blood mononuclear cells were used for TCR beta sequencing. Genomic DNA extraction from the blood cell samples was performed with the Qiagen DNeasy Blood Extraction Kit. The library was prepared using the immunoSEQ multiplex PCR assay. A mixture of 60 forward primers for TCR Vbeta segments and 13 reverse primers for TCR Jbeta segments was used in the multiplex PCR. Amplification of the CDR3 region of rearranged TCR beta genes was performed with a multiplex PCR assay on genomic DNA. On the Illumina HiSeq System, the amplified TCR beta libraries were sequenced as 87-base-pair reads. The original methods were these. Across the 670 or so repertoires, a later analysis counted about 81 million unique TCR beta chains, some 11 million of which were shared by at least two donors. A nearest-neighbor algorithm error-corrected the raw reads and collapsed the reads into unique sequences, merging closely related sequences to remove PCR and sequencing errors. V, D and J gene segments were assigned by aligning CDR3 sequences to IMGT reference sequences. For a sequence to be retained, a match of at least six nucleotides was required to both a V gene segment and a J gene segment. Rearrangements were called productive when the CDR3 lacked stop codons and stayed in frame with V and J; all others were non-productive. Following IMGT convention, CDR3 was defined as the stretch from the second conserved V-encoded cysteine to the conserved J-encoded phenylalanine. In an earlier analysis of some 550 of the donors, sequences lacking an unambiguous match to a single V gene segment were excluded. An earlier analysis of several hundred of the donors called V segments functional above 56.7% productive rearrangements and segregating when the between-donor standard deviation exceeded 5%. A statistical classification framework was built for diagnosing cytomegalovirus status from the catalog of TCR beta chain sequences. V and J gene assignment, in a later analysis, came from comparing TCR nucleotide sequences with IMGT/GENE-DB human TR gene sequences. The TCRdist pipeline was used in a later analysis to assign CDR3 sequences and most-parsimonious VDJ recombination scenarios. In a later analysis, each TCR beta chain was defined by its CDR3 amino acid sequence together with its V-gene family, and reads lacking a unique V-gene family were excluded. To address suspected cross-contamination and a sequencing artifact, a later analysis removed several hundred highly shared, low-generation-probability nucleotide sequences. In a later analysis, a clonal expansion index was calculated for each public chain from normalized within-repertoire ranks of inferred template counts. In a later analysis, generation probabilities were computed using a VDJ recombination model fitted to out-of-frame rearrangements, and the results were checked against IGoR. A later analysis scored TCR-TCR, TCR-HLA and TCR-CMV co-occurrence with hypergeometric tests, applying a repertoire-size bias correction to TCR pairs. To estimate false discovery rates, a later analysis permuted the HLA or CMV assignments 20 times. In a later analysis, co-occurring TCRs were grouped using DBSCAN, and TCRdist sequence similarity was added for clustering within HLA-allele-positive subsets. For co-occurrence clustering, repertoires with fewer than 30,000 or more than 120,000 public chains were excluded, along with several repertoires with anomalous nucleotide sharing. Entries here come from immuneACCESS through TCRdb and include only in-frame sequences with V and J called. Some clones fail to appear in such tables; in the studies checked, an unresolved V gene covers under half of the shortfall, and the cause of the remainder is unknown. V, J and clone size are taken as reported in that table, and D and trimming were inferred from the DNA itself. The table for this sample lists some 150,000 clones; about 83% of them were counted only once. Roughly 4.2% of the sample comes from the top ten.

The V end loses 10 bases and the J end loses 3 bases, and a stretch of 19 bases separates them. From the germline V gene, CDR1 is ENHRY and CDR2 is SYGVKD. Its CDR3 holds 14 amino acids, cysteine through phenylalanine. Only CDR3 DNA remains: 42 bases, in frame from the first base. This entry comes from a study of cytomegalovirus exposure and HLA in healthy donors (dated by TCRdb to about 2017). About the study as a whole: According to an earlier analysis of several hundred of the donors, about 190 million T cells yielded roughly 110 million unique TCR beta sequences and 276 Gb of sequence data. Besides the first cohort of hundreds of subjects, a separate validation cohort made up of over 100 different subjects was used. Because of strong linkage in the cohort, roughly five DR-DQ haplotypes were treated as single units for association and clustering. Donor age, sex, ethnicity and CMV serostatus were compiled together with the repertoire data. In the later analysis, no new phenotypic data were used to find candidate immune exposures; instead, reliance was placed on TCR beta sequences and their occurrence across donors. To predict cytomegalovirus infection status, the study brought together high-throughput TCR immunosequencing, statistical association of individual TCRs with disease status, and machine learning. In an earlier analysis of more than 550 of the donors, high-throughput TCR beta sequencing was used to judge whether each TCR beta V gene segment behaved as functional or pseudogenic. A later genetic analysis took genome-wide SNP genotypes for 398 of the 666 donors and used that subset as a discovery cohort. Across around 400 genotyped donors of the cohort, an average of approximately 220,000 unique TCR beta nucleotide sequences per donor were sequenced, and approximately 17% of those sequences were non-productive. Every repertoire in the discovery cohort had been generated on one and the same sequencing platform. Both class I and class II loci were covered by HLA typing, at four-digit resolution. The study aimed to test whether cataloging public T cell receptors could reveal signatures of past pathogen exposure. Using immunosequencing, the study profiled T cell repertoires from 666 subjects and related those repertoires to cytomegalovirus serostatus. About 300 gigabases of sequencing data and approximately 85 million unique TCR sequences were included in an early release covering 500 to 750 HLA-typed donors. A later analysis re-analyzed previously published TCR beta repertoires from roughly 690 donors and added high-resolution HLA genotyping to study TCR occurrence patterns. Typing coverage differed by locus: A, B, C, DRB1 and DQB1 were typed in roughly 620-630 donors, DQA1 in about 510, DPA1 in some 600, and DPB1 in just under 490. Among the approximately 400 genotyped donors, more than 70% belonged to the genetic ancestry cluster associated with self-reported Caucasian donors. General conclusions and limits of the study: An earlier analysis of 587 of the donors showed that most TCR beta V segments appeared in productive rearrangements either about 87% or about 30% of the time, which broadly matched IMGT annotations. This cohort had only TCR beta chains sequenced, and the lack of alpha or paired-chain data limited which features could be detected. In both the original and validation cohorts, the classifier was reported to diagnose cytomegalovirus status with high specificity and sensitivity. When HLA alleles, especially DR and DQ, strongly co-occurred, TCR associations were difficult to assign to individual alleles. A later analysis found that most CMV-associated TCR beta chains appeared HLA-restricted, with HLA associations seemingly driven largely by CMV exposure. Immune exposure information for the cohort was limited to CMV serostatus. In a later analysis, the rate of TCR association differed among HLA loci, with DRB1 alleles having the most associated TCRs and HLA-C alleles having the fewest. In a later genetic analysis, a missense DCLRE1C variant was associated with V-gene and J-gene trimming of TCR beta chains, and the association was replicated in an independent cohort. In vitro tests confirmed that a few of the cytomegalovirus-associated TCR beta chains recognize cytomegalovirus antigens. In the study, approximately 160 TCR beta chains were listed as associated with cytomegalovirus. In a later analysis, HLA-associated TCR beta chains were found to be more clonally expanded and to have lower generation probabilities than equally common non-associated chains. In a later analysis, several top co-occurrence clusters were reported to appear linked to parvovirus B19, influenza, CMV and Epstein-Barr virus. Because the 87-base-pair reads could not distinguish some IMGT-functional V segments, including TRBV6-2 and TRBV6-3, those segments were excluded. A further reported finding was that TCR beta sequences accurately predicted the HLA-A and HLA-B alleles for most subjects in the first cohort. Roughly uniform sequencing depth across donors was assumed in presence/absence analyses, although this assumption may not hold. The authors suggested that the approach could potentially be extended to other disease states and immunological phenotypes. Most TCR sequences were observed very rarely across donors, whereas some public TCRs were present in many individuals. Specific HLA alleles were associated with 15,000 to 20,000 TCR beta sequences at a false discovery rate of 0.05 in a later analysis. In a later genetic analysis, fewer N-insertions in productive TCRs were reported among donors in an Asian-associated ancestry cluster than the roughly 710-donor mean. The earlier analysis of about 600 of the donors excluded fewer than 20 rarely observed V segments, including chromosome 9 orphons, because counts were too low. Because HLA typing was unavailable for some donors at each locus, only the typed subset was used in association tests. A cluster of highly shared sequence variants was judged likely to be a technical artifact of the sequencing pipeline. Correlated functional status among segregating V segments might be attributable to linkage disequilibrium, but an unknown experimental factor could not be ruled out.

This TCR was sampled from a woman aged 40-49 years in good health and CMV-seronegative. The V and J genes are TRBV10-3 and TRBJ2-7; a weak D assignment points to TRBD1 (5 bases agree). Sequenced input: PBMCs. The nucleotide sequence reads TGTGCCACCCTAAATACAGATCAGGGCTACGAGCAGTACTTC. Translated, it reads CATLNTDQGYEQYF.